The 11 T cell receptor beta chains presented below share a single source sample, sequenced in a study of PD-L1 blockade in urothelial cancer. TCRdb keeps only in-frame clones here, not all; method: immunoSEQ multiplex PCR. The sample gives roughly 17,000 clones, over 75% of which show up once; 9.5% to 15% is in the top ten. The sample's time point: pretreatment peripheral blood. This specimen was PBMCs, taken around atezolizumab (anti-PD-L1) treatment. The source is a man aged 70 or older with urothelial cancer.

The chain recombines TRBV27 with TRBJ2-7; D may be TRBD1 (5 bases). Deletions cut 2 bases from V and 3 bases from J, with 8 bases between. This CDR3 has 13 amino acids. Per germline, CDR1 MNHEY and CDR2 SMNVEV (reference sequence). CDR3 region: CASSLRQGYEQYF. The CDR3 coding sequence is TGTGCCAGCAGTTTACGGCAGGGCTACGAGCAGTACTTC.

The gene calls are TRBV27 and TRBJ2-7; D unresolved. The germline V gene has CDR1 MNHEY and CDR2 SMNVEV (reference sequence). The CDR3 is 14 amino acids. The V and J ends lost 5 bases and 5 bases respectively, with 16 bases between them. The CDR3 loop is CASSPQALADEQYF. The CDR3 coding sequence is TGTGCCAGCAGTCCCCAGGCCCTTGCAGACGAGCAGTACTTC.

The genes are TRBV27 and TRBJ1-6, with D possibly TRBD1 on 5 matching bases. The CDR3 contains 14 residues. CDR1 MNHEY and CDR2 SMNVEV come from the germline V gene (reference sequence). Trimming cost V 6 bases and J 3 bases, with 9 bases left between them. The CDR3 sequence: CASRGHFYNSPLHF. DNA of the CDR3: TGTGCCAGCAGAGGACATTTCTATAATTCACCCCTCCACTTT.

The chain carries TRBV12-5 and TRBJ2-3, with 13 bases aligning to TRBD2. The CDR3 has 17 amino acids. Germline V lookup: CDR1 LGHNT, CDR2 FRNRAP. With V trimmed by 5 bases and J by 5 bases, 10 bases remained unmatched. The CDR3 spells CASGPTTSGGPGDTQYF. In nucleotides, the CDR3 is TGTGCTAGTGGTCCCACGACTAGCGGGGGGCCCGGAGATACGCAGTATTTT.

Notes on this clone: Relative to the germline gene, one junction end is altered; a read error may explain this. V gene TRBV7-9 combines with J gene TRBJ1-6; possibly TRBD1 for D (6 bases). The CDR3 contains 16 residues. The germline gives CDR1 SEHNR, CDR2 FQNEAQ (reference sequence). The CDR3 protein is CASSSAQGLYHSPLHF. Here the CDR3 DNA reads TGTGCCAGCAGCTCTGCACAGGGCCTCTATCATTCACCCCTCCACTTT.

This rearrangement joins TRBV2 to TRBJ2-5, with D maybe TRBD2 (6 bases). Germline V gives CDR1 SNHLY, CDR2 FYNNEI. This CDR3 contains 14 residues. Between the trimmed V and J ends, which lost 2 bases and 2 bases, there was a span of 9 bases. In nucleotides, the CDR3 is TGTGCCAGCAGTGAACCGGGGAGGCAAGAGACCCAGTACTTC. Protein: CASSEPGRQETQYF.

The rearrangement joins TRBV7-9 to TRBJ1-1, with D tentatively TRBD1 (5 bases). The CDR3 covers 13 residues. Trimming pared 1 base from V and 5 bases from J, leaving 8 bases between. Germline loops: CDR1 SEHNR, CDR2 FQNEAQ (reference sequence). CDR3 nucleotides: TGTGCCAGCAGCTTAGATTCAGGGACTGAAGCTTTCTTT. This translates into CASSLDSGTEAFF.

This clone is a singleton in its sample. The chain recombines TRBV18 with TRBJ1-1; the D gene is possibly TRBD1 (6 bases). Deletions cut 2 bases from V and 1 base from J, with 14 bases between. CDR1 KGHSH and CDR2 LQKENI come from the germline V gene. CDR3 length equals 16 residues. CDR3 sequence (DNA): TGTGCCAGCTCACCAGGGACAATAGTGGGGAACACTGAAGCTTTCTTT. Encoded protein: CASSPGTIVGNTEAFF. Full variable domain (remainder filled in from reference TRBV18 and TRBJ1-1): NAGVMQNPRHLVRRRGQEARLRCSPMKGHSHVYWYRQLPEEGLKFMVYLQKENIIDESGMPKERFSAEFPKEGPSILRIQQVVRGDSAAYFCASSPGTIVGNTEAFFGQGTRLTVV.

The J gene is TRBJ2-5, the V gene TRBV6-5, with a possible D match to TRBD1 (5 bases). V was shortened by 8 bases and J by 2 bases, with 15 bases between the two germline ends. The CDR3 extends over 14 amino acids. Germline CDR1 is MNHEY and CDR2 is SVGAGI. The CDR3 DNA is TGTGCCAGCGGAGCGCAGGGAACGCAAGAGACCCAGTACTTC. Translated, it gives CASGAQGTQETQYF.

This rearrangement joins TRBV7-6 to TRBJ2-1; 16 bases match TRBD2. Germline V gives CDR1 SGHVS, CDR2 FNYEAQ. CDR3 length: 17 amino acids. Trimming took 6 bases from V and 3 from J; bases not matched to a gene: 5. This CDR3 is CASSRGLAGGVYNEQFF. CDR3 DNA sequence: TGTGCCAGCAGTCGGGGACTAGCGGGGGGGGTCTACAATGAGCAGTTCTTC.

This clone was seen just once. The chain joins TRBV5-1 to TRBJ1-1; the D gene is possibly TRBD1 (5 bases). V lost 3 bases and J 0 bases, leaving 9 bases between the germline ends. The CDR3 consists of 14 residues. CDR1 SGHRS and CDR2 YFSETQ come from the germline V gene. CDR3 coding DNA: TGCGCCAGCAGCTATGGGGGGATGAACACTGAAGCTTTCTTT. This encodes CASSYGGMNTEAFF.